A single sample gave rise to the 11 T cell receptor beta chains below, sequenced in a study of response to subunit inactivated influenza vaccine. Using its own MiXCR run on the RT-PCR reads, TCRdb lists one record per CDR3 protein. The top ten hold 9% to 12% of the sample, which has hundreds of thousands of distinct CDR3 sequences, around 22% seen once. Sequences were derived from PBMCs from blood, sampled roughly 20 months after vaccination. These receptors were collected from a man between 50 and 69 years old who received an inactivated influenza vaccine.

This clonotype was seen repeatedly, ten times or more. The V call is TRBV7-9, the J call TRBJ1-5; 7 bases are a match to TRBD1. The CDR3 length is 13 residues. The germline V gene has CDR1 SEHNR and CDR2 FQNEAQ (reference sequence). The V segment lost 2 bases and the J segment 7 bases; nucleotides outside the gene matches: 2. The CDR3: CASSLTGDQPQHF. As DNA, the CDR3 is TGTGCCAGCAGCTTAACAGGGGACCAGCCCCAGCATTTT.

The chain uses TRBV7-2 and TRBJ2-1, with a possible D match to TRBD2 (5 bases). Per germline, CDR1 SGHTA and CDR2 FQGNSA. V was clipped by 0 bases and J by 11 bases, with 14 bases between them. This CDR3 spans 14 amino acids. In DNA form, the CDR3 reads TGTGCCAGCAGCTTAGCGGGAGCCCCGCGTAAGCAGTTCTTC. Translating it yields CASSLAGAPRKQFF.

This chain uses TRBV28 with TRBJ2-5; TRBD1 agrees at 8 bases. V was clipped by 5 bases and J by 2 bases; unmatched bases: 7. Germline V gene data show CDR1 as MDHEN and CDR2 as SYDVKM. This CDR3 region has 15 residues. The CDR3 protein is CASSQVRGLQETQYF. The CDR3, as DNA: TGTGCCAGCAGTCAGGTCAGGGGGCTACAAGAGACCCAGTACTTC.

This clonotype has a count of ten or more. The chain links TRBV29-1 to TRBJ1-1; D gene unclear. Germline V lookup: CDR1 SQVTM, CDR2 ANQGSEA. Trimming removed 7 bases from V and 5 bases from J, with 17 bases in between. The CDR3 loop spans 13 amino acids. As DNA, the CDR3 is TGCAGCGCCCGAGAGGGCGTGGGGACTGAAGCTTTCTTT. It codes for CSAREGVGTEAFF.

This clonotype was picked up a small number of times. The V call is TRBV5-6, the J call TRBJ2-7, with D uncertain. Germline assignment: CDR1 SGHDT and CDR2 YYEEEE. CDR3 length: 16 residues. The V end was cut by 0 bases, the J end by 0 bases, with 13 bases between. CDR3 residues: CASSLAVGTYSYEQYF. In DNA form, the CDR3 reads TGTGCCAGCAGCTTGGCTGTAGGCACGTACTCCTACGAGCAGTACTTC.

This clonotype was detected only a few times. This chain uses TRBV3-1 with TRBJ1-1; D uncertain. Looked up from germline, CDR1 is LGHDT and CDR2 is YNNKEL (reference sequence). The ends were cut back, 1 base at V and 5 bases at J, with 8 bases in the middle. The CDR3 runs to 13 residues. The CDR3 DNA sequence: TGTGCCAGCAGCCAAGCACGAGCAACTGAAGCTTTCTTT. This encodes CASSQARATEAFF.

This clonotype was seen repeatedly, ten times or more. The CDR3 nucleotides are TGTGCCGATGGGGGCAGTAATTCACCCCTCCACTTT. It is translated as CADGGSNSPLHF. The chain couples TRBV5-4 to TRBJ1-6; D may be TRBD1 (6 bases). Germline V gene lookup returns CDR1 SGHNT and CDR2 YYREEE (reference sequence). V lost 10 bases and J 6 bases, leaving 11 bases between the germline ends. This CDR3 contains 12 residues.

This clonotype was counted ten times or more. CDR3 amino acids: CASSLKASVGYEQYF. The CDR3 DNA is TGTGCCAGCAGTTTAAAGGCATCGGTGGGCTACGAGCAGTACTTC. The rearrangement uses TRBV27 and TRBJ2-7; D gene uncertain. Germline V CDR1 and CDR2: MNHEY, SMNVEV (reference sequence). V dropped 2 bases and J dropped 3 bases, with 14 bases sitting between them. There are 15 residues in the CDR3.

A few counts support this clonotype. This chain uses TRBV28 with TRBJ2-7; 7 bases are shared with TRBD1. The J segment lost 7 bases and the V segment lost 6 bases, leaving 9 bases of the junction unmatched. The CDR3 runs to 13 residues. CDR1 is MDHEN and CDR2 is SYDVKM in the germline V gene. DNA of the CDR3: TGTGCCAGCAGCCGGGGACAGAGTGGGGAGCAGTACTTC. Its translation is CASSRGQSGEQYF.

This rearrangement joins TRBV28 to TRBJ1-1; 10 positions agree with TRBD1. The CDR3 has 16 residues. V trimming: 8 bases; J trimming: 2 bases; junction bases outside the gene matches: 11. Germline V lookup: CDR1 MDHEN, CDR2 SYDVKM. CDR3 amino acids: CASSKPGQGRNTEAFF. Written as DNA, the CDR3 is TGTGCCAGCTCTAAGCCGGGACAGGGGCGCAACACTGAAGCTTTCTTT.

There are a few counts of this clonotype. This chain links TRBV5-1 with TRBJ1-1; D perhaps matches TRBD1 (5 bases). The ends were cut back, 6 bases at V and 4 bases at J, with 19 bases in the middle. This CDR3 contains 15 residues. The germline V gene has CDR1 SGHRS and CDR2 YFSETQ. The CDR3 is CASTQGAGWATEAFF. In nucleotides, the CDR3 is TGCGCCAGCACCCAAGGGGCGGGCTGGGCCACTGAAGCTTTCTTT.